Below, one T cell receptor beta chain is given with its context. Antigen unknown. With 60 Vbeta and 13 Jbeta primers, the PCR was carried out. Assay used: immunoSEQ multiplex PCR; TCRdb lists only in-frame clones, some missing. The sample holds roughly 190,000 clones, roughly 70% seen once. The data were taken from a study of cytomegalovirus exposure and HLA in healthy donors. Study conclusions and caveats: One variant, a missense change in DCLRE1C, was linked in a later analysis to TCR beta V- and J-gene trimming. Reportedly, fewer N-insertions than the roughly 690-donor mean appeared in an Asian-associated ancestry cluster in a later analysis.

This TCR was sampled from a woman aged 25 to 39 in good health and CMV-seronegative. The sequencing input was PBMCs.

CDR3 in amino acids: CASSARGGRVEKLFF. The CDR3 DNA is TGTGCCAGCAGTGCCCGAGGGGGCCGGGTTGAAAAACTGTTTTTT. The rearrangement uses TRBV6-6 and TRBJ1-4, with 7 bases fitting TRBD1. This CDR3 contains 15 residues. The germline V gene encodes CDR1 MNHNY and CDR2 SVGAGI (reference sequence). The V and J ends lost 5 bases and 7 bases, in that order; junction bases with no gene match: 10.